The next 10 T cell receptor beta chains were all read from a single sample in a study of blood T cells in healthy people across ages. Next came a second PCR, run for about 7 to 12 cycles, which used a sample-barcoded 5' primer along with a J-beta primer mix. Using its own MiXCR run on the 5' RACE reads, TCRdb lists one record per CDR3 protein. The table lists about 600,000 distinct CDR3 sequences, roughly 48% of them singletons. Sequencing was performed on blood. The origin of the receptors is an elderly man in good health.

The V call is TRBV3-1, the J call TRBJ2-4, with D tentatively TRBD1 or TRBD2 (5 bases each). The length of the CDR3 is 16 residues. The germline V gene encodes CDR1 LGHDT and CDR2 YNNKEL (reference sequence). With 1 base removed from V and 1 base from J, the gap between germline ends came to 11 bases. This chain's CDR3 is CASSQGGTGAKNIQYF. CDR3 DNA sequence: TGTGCCAGCAGCCAAGGGGGGACCGGGGCCAAAAACATTCAGTACTTC.

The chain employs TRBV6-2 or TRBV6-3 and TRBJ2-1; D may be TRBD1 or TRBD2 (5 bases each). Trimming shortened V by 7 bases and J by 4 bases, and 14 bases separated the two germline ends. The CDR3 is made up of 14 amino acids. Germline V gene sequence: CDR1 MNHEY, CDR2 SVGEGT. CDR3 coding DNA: TGTGCCAGCAACGAACGGGACCTATACAATGAGCAGTTCTTC. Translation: CASNERDLYNEQFF.

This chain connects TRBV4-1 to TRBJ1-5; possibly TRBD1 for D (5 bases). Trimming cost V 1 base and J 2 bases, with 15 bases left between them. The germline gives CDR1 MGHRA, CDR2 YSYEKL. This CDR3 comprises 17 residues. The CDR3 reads CASSQGGARTGNQPQHF. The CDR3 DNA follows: TGCGCCAGCAGCCAAGGAGGGGCCAGAACAGGCAATCAGCCCCAGCATTTT.

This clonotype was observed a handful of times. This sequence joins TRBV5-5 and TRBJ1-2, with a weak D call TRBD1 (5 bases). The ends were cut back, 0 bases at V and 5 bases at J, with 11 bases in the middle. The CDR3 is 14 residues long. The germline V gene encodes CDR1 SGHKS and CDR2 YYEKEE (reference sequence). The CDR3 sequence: CASSLVGGSYGYTF. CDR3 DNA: TGTGCCAGCAGCTTGGTGGGGGGGTCGTATGGCTACACCTTC.

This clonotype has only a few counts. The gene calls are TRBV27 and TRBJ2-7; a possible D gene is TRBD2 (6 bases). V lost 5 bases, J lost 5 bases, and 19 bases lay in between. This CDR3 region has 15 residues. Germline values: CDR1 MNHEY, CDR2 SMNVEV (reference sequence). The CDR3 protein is CASSQPSGTRHEQYF. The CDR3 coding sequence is TGTGCCAGCAGTCAACCCTCCGGGACTCGGCACGAGCAGTACTTC.

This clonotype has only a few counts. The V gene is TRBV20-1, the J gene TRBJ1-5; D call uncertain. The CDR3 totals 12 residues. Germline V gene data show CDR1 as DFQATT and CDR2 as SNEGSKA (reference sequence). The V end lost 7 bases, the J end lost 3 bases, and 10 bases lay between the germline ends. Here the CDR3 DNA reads TGCAGTGTAGAAAGGCTCAATCAGCCCCAGCATTTT. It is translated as CSVERLNQPQHF.

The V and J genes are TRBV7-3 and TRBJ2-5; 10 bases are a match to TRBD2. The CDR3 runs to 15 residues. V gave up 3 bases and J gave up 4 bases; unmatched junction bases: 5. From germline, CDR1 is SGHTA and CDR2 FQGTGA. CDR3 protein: CASSFTGLARETQYF. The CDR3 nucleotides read TGTGCCAGCAGCTTCACGGGACTAGCGAGAGAGACCCAGTACTTC. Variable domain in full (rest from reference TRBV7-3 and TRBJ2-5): GAGVSQTPSNKVTEKGKYVELRCDPISGHTALYWYRQSLGQGPEFLIYFQGTGAADDSGLPNDRFFAVRPEGSVSTLKIQRTERGDSAVYLCASSFTGLARETQYFGPGTRLLVL.

This CDR3 is CSASREPVVTNEKLFF. The DNA for the CDR3 is TGCAGTGCTAGCCGGGAACCGGTCGTGACTAATGAAAAACTGTTTTTT. V usage is TRBV20-1 and J usage is TRBJ1-4; D uncertain. Trimming cost V 3 bases and J 2 bases, with 16 bases left between them. This CDR3 contains 16 residues. Germline V gives CDR1 DFQATT, CDR2 SNEGSKA (reference sequence).

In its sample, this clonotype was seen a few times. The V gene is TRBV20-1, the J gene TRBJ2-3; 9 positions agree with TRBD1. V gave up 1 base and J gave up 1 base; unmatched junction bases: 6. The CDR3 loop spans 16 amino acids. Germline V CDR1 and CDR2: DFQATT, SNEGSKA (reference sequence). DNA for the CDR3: TGCAGTGCTAGAGGGGACAGGGACTTCCGCACAGATACGCAGTATTTT. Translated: CSARGDRDFRTDTQYF.

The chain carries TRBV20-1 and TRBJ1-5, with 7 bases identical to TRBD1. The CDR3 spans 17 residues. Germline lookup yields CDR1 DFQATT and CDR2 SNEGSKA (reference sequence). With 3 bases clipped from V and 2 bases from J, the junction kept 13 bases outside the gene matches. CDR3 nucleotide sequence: TGCAGTGCTAGTAAGATGACAGGGTTAAGTGGCAATCAGCCCCAGCATTTT. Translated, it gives CSASKMTGLSGNQPQHF.